The present T cell receptor (beta chain) was sequenced within a study of patients and donors after allogeneic stem cell transplantation. TCRdb recomputed calls from the RT-PCR reads with MiXCR, one row per CDR3 protein. This repertoire shows approximately 170,000 distinct CDR3 sequences, approximately 31% found once; its top ten account for under 3.5%. The CDR3 covers 15 residues. V shed 2 bases and J shed 5 bases, with 12 bases lying between them. The V call is TRBV12-3 or TRBV12-4, the J call TRBJ2-2; D gene unclear. Sequenced sample: blood, either unsorted or a sorted T cell fraction (not recorded which). The sequence came from a human donor who was either an allogeneic HSCT recipient or a stem cell or donor lymphocyte infusion donor (not recorded which). It is not recorded whose cells these are; they may come from a transplant donor. Here the CDR3 DNA reads TGTGCCAGCAGTTTATTAGCAGTAGGTACCGGGGAGCTGTTTTTT. Translation gives CASSLLAVGTGELFF.